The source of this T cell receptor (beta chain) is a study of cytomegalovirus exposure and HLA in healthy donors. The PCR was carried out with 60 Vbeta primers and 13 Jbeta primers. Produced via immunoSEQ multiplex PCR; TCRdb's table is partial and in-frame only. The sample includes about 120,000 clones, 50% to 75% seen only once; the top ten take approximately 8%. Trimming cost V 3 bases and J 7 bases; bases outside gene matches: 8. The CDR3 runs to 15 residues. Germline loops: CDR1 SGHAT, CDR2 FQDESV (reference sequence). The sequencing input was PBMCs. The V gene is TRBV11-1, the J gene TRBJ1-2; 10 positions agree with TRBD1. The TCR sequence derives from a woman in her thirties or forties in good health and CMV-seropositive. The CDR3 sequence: CASSFKTGGASGYTF. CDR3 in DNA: TGTGCCAGCAGCTTTAAGACAGGGGGCGCGAGTGGCTACACCTTC.